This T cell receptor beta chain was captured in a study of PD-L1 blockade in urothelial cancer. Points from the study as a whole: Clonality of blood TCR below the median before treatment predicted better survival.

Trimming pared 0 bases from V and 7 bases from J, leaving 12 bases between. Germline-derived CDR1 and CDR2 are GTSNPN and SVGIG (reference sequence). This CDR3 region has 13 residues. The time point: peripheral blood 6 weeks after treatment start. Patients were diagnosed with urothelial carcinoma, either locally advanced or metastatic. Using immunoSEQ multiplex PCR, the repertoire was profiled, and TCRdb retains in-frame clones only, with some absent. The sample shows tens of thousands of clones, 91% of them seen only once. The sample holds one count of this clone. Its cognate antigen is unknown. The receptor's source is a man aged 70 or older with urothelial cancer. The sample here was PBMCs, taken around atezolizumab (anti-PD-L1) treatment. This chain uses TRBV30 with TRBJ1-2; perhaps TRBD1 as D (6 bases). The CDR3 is CAWSVGQGPGYTF. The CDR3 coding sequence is TGTGCCTGGAGTGTAGGGCAGGGGCCTGGCTACACCTTC.